The next 5 T cell receptor beta chains were all read from a single sample in a study of blood T cell repertoires in COVID-19. Libraries were prepared by immunoSEQ multiplex PCR; TCRdb keeps only in-frame clonotypes and omits some of them. The table has 51,000 or so clones, roughly 86% seen once. The sequencing input was peripheral blood. These receptors were collected from a man older than 75 with active or convalescent COVID-19.

This clone was seen just once. This chain joins TRBV27 and TRBJ2-2; no reliable D call. The CDR3 consists of 13 residues. CDR1 is MNHEY and CDR2 is SMNVEV in the germline V gene (reference sequence). Trimming cost V 6 bases and J 5 bases, with 10 bases left between them. For the CDR3, the DNA is TGTGCCAGCAGCCACTCTGGTACCGGGGAGCTGTTTTTT. Its protein is CASSHSGTGELFF.

This clone was observed a few times. The genes are TRBV9 and TRBJ2-1; possibly TRBD2 for D (6 bases). V lost 0 bases to trimming and J lost 5 bases, with 12 bases between them. The CDR3 has 15 residues. The germline V gene encodes CDR1 SGDLS and CDR2 YYNGEE. CDR3 amino acids: CASSVDTSRHNEQFF. In nucleotides, the CDR3 is TGTGCCAGCAGCGTAGACACTAGCCGACACAATGAGCAGTTCTTC.

The gene calls are TRBV6-5 and TRBJ1-6, with TRBD1 matching over 7 bases. The germline CDR1 and CDR2 sequences are MNHEY and SVGAGI. Trimming removed 6 bases from V and 11 bases from J; junction bases left unmatched: 4. CDR3 length: 12 residues. CDR3 DNA sequence: TGTGCCAGCAGGAGGACAGGAACACCCCTCCACTTT. Its translation: CASRRTGTPLHF.

The genes are TRBV6-5 and TRBJ1-3; D gene uncertain. The ends were cut back, 7 bases at V and 0 bases at J, with 10 bases in the middle. CDR1 is MNHEY, CDR2 SVGAGI, per germline. The CDR3 is made up of 14 amino acids. CDR3 sequence (DNA): TGTGCCAGCATGCAACAGCCCTCTGGAAACACCATATATTTT. This sequence encodes CASMQQPSGNTIYF.

V usage is TRBV7-2 and J usage is TRBJ1-2; TRBD1 matches at 9 bases. The V gene's germline CDR1 is SGHTA and CDR2 FQGNSA. V gave up 5 bases and J gave up 8 bases; unmatched junction bases: 9. The length of the CDR3 is 14 residues. The CDR3 sequence: CASSAHGTGLGYTF. CDR3 bases: TGTGCCAGCAGCGCCCATGGGACAGGGTTGGGCTACACCTTC.